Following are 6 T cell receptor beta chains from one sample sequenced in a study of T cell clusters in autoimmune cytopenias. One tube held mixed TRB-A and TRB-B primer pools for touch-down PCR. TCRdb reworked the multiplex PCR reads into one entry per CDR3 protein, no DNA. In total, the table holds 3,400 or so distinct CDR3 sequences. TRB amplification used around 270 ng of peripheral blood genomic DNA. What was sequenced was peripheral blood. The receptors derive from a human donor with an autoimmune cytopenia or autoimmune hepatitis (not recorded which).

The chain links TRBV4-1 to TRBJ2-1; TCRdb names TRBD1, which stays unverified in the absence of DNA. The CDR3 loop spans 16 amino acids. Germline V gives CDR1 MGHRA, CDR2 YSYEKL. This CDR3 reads CASSQDGTGRDNEQFF.

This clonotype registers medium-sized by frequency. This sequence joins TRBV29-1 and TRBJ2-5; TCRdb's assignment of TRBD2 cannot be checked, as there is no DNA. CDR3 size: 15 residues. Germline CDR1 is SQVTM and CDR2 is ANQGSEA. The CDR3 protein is CSVLEGGLAPETQYF. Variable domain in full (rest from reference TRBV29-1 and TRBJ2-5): SAVISQKPSRDICQRGTSLTIQCQVDSQVTMMFWYRQQPGQSLTLIATANQGSEATYESGFVIDKFPISRPNLTFSTLTVSNMSPEDSSIYLCSVLEGGLAPETQYFGPGTRLLVL.

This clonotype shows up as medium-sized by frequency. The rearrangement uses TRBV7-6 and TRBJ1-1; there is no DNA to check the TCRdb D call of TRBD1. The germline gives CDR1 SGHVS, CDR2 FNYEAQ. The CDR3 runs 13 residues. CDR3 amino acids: CASSLEWGTEAFF.

CDR3 loop: CASSQSGRGGSNEKLFF. The gene calls are TRBV4-3 and TRBJ1-4. The CDR3 length is 17 residues. Germline-derived CDR1 and CDR2 are LGHNA and YSLEER.

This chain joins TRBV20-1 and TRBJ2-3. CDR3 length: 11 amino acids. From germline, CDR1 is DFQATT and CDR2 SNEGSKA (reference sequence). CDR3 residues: CSAREFDTQYF.

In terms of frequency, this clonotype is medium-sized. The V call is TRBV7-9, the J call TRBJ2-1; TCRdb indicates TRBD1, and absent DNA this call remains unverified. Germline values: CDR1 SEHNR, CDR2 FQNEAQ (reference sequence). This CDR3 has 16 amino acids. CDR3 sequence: CASSLGGVIGDHEQFF.